This T cell receptor (beta chain) was recovered during a study of metastatic and nonmetastatic thyroid tumors. No treatment had been given to any patient before thyroid surgery. TCRdb re-called the PCR reads via MiXCR. Among 20,000 to 25,000 clones listed, approximately 20% were seen once. Comment on this clone: This clone may be a read error of a much larger clone one base away. This sample includes further DNA sequences coding for the same CDR3.

Germline loops: CDR1 DFQATT, CDR2 SNEGSKA (reference sequence). This CDR3 contains 12 residues. This clonotype was sampled from a female donor with papillary thyroid cancer or a benign thyroid nodule (not recorded which). Some clones in this sample may be carry-over from other donors' samples. This chain joins TRBV20-1 and TRBJ1-4; possible D gene TRBD1, 5 bases. Sequencing was performed on blood. The CDR3 DNA reads as TGCAGTGCATTGGGGCCTAACGAAAAACTGTTTTTT. Encoded protein: CSALGPNEKLFF.